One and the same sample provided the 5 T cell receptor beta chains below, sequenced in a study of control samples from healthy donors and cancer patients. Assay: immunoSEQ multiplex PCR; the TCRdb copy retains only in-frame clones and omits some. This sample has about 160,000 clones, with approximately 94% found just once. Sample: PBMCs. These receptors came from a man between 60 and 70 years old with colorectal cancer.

The CDR3 region is CASSKGTSGGDDEQYF. Written as DNA, the CDR3 is TGTGCCAGCAGCAAGGGGACTAGCGGGGGGGATGACGAGCAGTACTTC. The V call is TRBV7-9, the J call TRBJ2-7, with 16 bases aligning to TRBD2. Germline loops: CDR1 SEHNR, CDR2 FQNEAQ (reference sequence). The CDR3 extends over 16 amino acids. V lost 5 bases, J lost 5 bases, and 6 bases stayed unmatched. Complete variable domain (other parts from reference TRBV7-9 and TRBJ2-7): DTGVSQNPRHKITKRGQNVTFRCDPISEHNRLYWYRQTLGQGPEFLTYFQNEAQLEKSRLLSDRFSAERPKGSFSTLEIQRTEQGDSAMYLCASSKGTSGGDDEQYFGPGTRLTVT.

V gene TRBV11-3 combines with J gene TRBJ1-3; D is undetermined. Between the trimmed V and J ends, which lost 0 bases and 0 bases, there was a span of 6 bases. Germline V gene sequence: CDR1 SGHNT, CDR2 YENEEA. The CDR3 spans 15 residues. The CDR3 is CASSLDTASGNTIYF. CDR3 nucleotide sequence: TGTGCCAGCAGCTTAGACACAGCCTCTGGAAACACCATATATTTT.

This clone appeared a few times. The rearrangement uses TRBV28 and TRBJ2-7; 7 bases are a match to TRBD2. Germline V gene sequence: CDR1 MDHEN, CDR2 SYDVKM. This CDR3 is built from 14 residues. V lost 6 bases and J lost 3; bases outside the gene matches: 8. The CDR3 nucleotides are TGTGCCAGCAGCTTAGCGGGCCCTTTCTACGAGCAGTACTTC. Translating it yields CASSLAGPFYEQYF. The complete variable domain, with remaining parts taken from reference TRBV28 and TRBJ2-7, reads DVKVTQSSRYLVKRTGEKVFLECVQDMDHENMFWYRQDPGLGLRLIYFSYDVKMKEKGDIPEGYSVSREKKERFSLILESASTNQTSMYLCASSLAGPFYEQYFGPGTRLTVT.

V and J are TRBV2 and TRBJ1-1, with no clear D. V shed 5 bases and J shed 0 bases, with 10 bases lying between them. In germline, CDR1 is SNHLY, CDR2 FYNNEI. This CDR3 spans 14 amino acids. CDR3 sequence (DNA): TGTGCCAGCAGTATCCTAGAGATGAACACTGAAGCTTTCTTT. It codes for CASSILEMNTEAFF. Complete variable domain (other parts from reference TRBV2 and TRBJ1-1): EPEVTQTPSHQVTQMGQEVILRCVPISNHLYFYWYRQILGQKVEFLVSFYNNEISEKSEIFDDQFSVERPDGSNFTLKIRSTKLEDSAMYFCASSILEMNTEAFFGQGTRLTVV.

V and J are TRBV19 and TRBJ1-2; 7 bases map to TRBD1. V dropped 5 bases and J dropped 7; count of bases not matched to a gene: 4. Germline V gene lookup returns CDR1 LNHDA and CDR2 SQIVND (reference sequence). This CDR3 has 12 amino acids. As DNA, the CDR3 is TGTGCCAGTAGTTTAACAGGGGTTGGCTACACCTTC. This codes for CASSLTGVGYTF.